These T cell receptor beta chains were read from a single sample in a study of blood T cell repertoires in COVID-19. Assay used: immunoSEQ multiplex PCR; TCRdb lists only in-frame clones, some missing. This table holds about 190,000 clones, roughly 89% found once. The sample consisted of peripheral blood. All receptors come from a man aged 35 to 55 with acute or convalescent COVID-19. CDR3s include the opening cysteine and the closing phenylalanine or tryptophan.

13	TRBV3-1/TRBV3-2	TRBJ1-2	CASSQVFWTEYTF
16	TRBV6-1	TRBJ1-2	CASSGGTGGSNYGYTF
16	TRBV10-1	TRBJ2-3	CASSESGRGTTDTQYF
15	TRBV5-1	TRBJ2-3	CASSLTGHRTDTQYF
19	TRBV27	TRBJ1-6	CASTDRLLGGSSYNSPLHF
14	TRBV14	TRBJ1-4	CASSPRRGAEKLFF
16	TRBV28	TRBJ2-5	CASSAFGGGAPWAQYF
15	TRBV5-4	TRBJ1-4	CAIPFEGSKGEKLFF
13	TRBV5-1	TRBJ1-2	CASSSDNNYGYTF
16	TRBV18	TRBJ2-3	CASSQGSGGAADTQYF
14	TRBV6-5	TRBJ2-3	CASSYRAGKDTQYF
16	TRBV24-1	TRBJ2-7	CATSDRTSGGAYEQYF
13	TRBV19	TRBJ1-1	CATKGQGSAEAFF
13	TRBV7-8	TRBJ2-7	CASSGAGVLEQYF
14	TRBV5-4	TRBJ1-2	CASSSLQGGYGYTF
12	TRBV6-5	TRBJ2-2	CASSYLTGELFF
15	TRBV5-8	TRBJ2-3	CASSHGQGAGDTQYF
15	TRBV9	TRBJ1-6	CASSMTGNPDSPLHF
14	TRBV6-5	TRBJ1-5	CASSWGQANQPQHF
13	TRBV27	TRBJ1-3	CASRDSSGNTIYF
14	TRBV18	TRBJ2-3	CASSLGGGADTQYF
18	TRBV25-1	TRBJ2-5	CASSDLRRVGTGVETQYF
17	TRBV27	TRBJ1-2	CASSPGTGGWVVKGYTF
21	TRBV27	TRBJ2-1	CASSKRYIPGLAGGPSDEQFF
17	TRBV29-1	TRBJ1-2	CSVFPGQSPPLNYGYTF
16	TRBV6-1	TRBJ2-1	CASSVHPGQIKNEQFF
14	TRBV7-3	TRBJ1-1	CASSLTGLDTEAFF
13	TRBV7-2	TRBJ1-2	CASSEVGRRGYTF
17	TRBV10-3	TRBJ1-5	CAISEGRAGGRNQPQHF
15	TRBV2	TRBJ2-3	CASSLTSGVGDTQYF
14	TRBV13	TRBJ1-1	CASSLASGPTEAFF
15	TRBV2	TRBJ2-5	CASSEKNQGAETQYF
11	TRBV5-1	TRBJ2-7	CASREGGEQYF
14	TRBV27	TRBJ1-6	CASSLNRAGSPLHF
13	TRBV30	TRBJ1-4	CAWTRPPGEKLFF